This T cell receptor beta chain was profiled in a study of shared clonotypes between healthy human individuals. Investigators spread the genomic DNA of each subset evenly over several immunoSEQ plates. Measured with immunoSEQ multiplex PCR; TCRdb has only the in-frame clones, and not every one. The sample includes hundreds of thousands of clones, approximately 96% of them seen just once. The CDR3 contains 12 residues. V was clipped by 5 bases and J by 3 bases, with 7 bases between them. Germline CDR1 and CDR2: SQVTM and ANQGSEA. Points from the study as a whole: Sampling used blood alone; tissue repertoires probably differ.

Note on this clone: The antigen is unknown.

Cells designated naive CD8 were CD45RO-negative and were positively selected for CCR7, with terminally differentiated effector memory CD45RA+ cells excluded. The sample consisted of naive CD8+ T cells sorted from blood. V is TRBV29-1 and J is TRBJ2-2, with D perhaps matching TRBD1 (5 bases). The TCR comes from a woman aged 30 to 39 in good health. The DNA for the CDR3 is TGCAGCGTTTTGACAGACACCGGGGAGCTGTTTTTT. Amino acid sequence: CSVLTDTGELFF.